This TCR beta chain appears in the sequencing data of a study of T cell repertoires in cytomegalovirus infection. TCRdb used MiXCR to reprocess the reads, holding one entry per CDR3 protein. The sample lists almost 500,000 distinct CDR3 sequences, around 10% occurring once. General study findings and limits: HLA-C-restricted, CMV-specific TCR beta clonotypes were dominant ex vivo. Cumulative public TCR beta family frequency identified carriers of CMV plus the relevant HLA.

Ten or more counts support this clonotype. The antigen remains unidentified. The CDR3 loop spans 15 amino acids. CDR1 is SNHLY and CDR2 is FYNNEI in the germline V gene. J lost 3 bases, V lost 6 bases, and 4 bases had no gene match. The source is a human donor in good health (CMV status not recorded). Some clones in this sample may be carry-over from other donors' samples. Sequenced: PBMCs. This chain uses TRBV2 with TRBJ2-1, with TRBD1 matching over 11 bases. The CDR3 is CASRAGQGGYNEQFF. DNA for the CDR3: TGTGCCAGCAGGGCGGGACAGGGGGGCTACAATGAGCAGTTCTTC.